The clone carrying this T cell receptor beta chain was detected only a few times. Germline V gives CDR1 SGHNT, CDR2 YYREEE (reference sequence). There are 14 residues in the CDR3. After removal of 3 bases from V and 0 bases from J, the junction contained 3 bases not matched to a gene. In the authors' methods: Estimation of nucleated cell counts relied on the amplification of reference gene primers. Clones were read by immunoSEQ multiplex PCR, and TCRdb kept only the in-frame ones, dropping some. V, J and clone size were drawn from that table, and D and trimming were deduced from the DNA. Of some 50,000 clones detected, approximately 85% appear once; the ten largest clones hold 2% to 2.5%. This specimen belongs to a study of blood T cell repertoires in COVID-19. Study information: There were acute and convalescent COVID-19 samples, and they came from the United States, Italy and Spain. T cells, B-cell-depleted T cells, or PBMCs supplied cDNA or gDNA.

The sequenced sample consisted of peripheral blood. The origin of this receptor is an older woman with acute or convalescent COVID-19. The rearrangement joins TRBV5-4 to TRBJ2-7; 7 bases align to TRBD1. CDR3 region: CASSSQGSSYEQYF. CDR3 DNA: TGTGCCAGCAGCTCACAGGGGAGCTCCTACGAGCAGTACTTC.